This T cell receptor beta chain was profiled in a study of blood T cell repertoires in COVID-19 (dated by TCRdb to about 2020). A note on the overall study: Collaborator samples came from the United States, Italy and Spain and covered acute and convalescent phases of COVID-19. Samples were obtained from the ongoing ImmuneRACE study (first 160 participants) and from over a thousand subjects provided by 6 global collaborators. The sample metadata nearly always contained a de-identified subject ID, COVID-19 status, age in years and sex. The prospective study material was composed of cDNA or gDNA derived from T cells, B-cell-depleted T cells, or PBMCs. The dataset comprised deeply sampled blood TCRbeta repertoires from subjects exposed to, actively infected with, or recovered from COVID-19. A freely available public database, intended as a resource for researchers studying the immune response to SARS-CoV-2, is where the repertoires were released. Where HLA class I and class II types were available, the types were taken from metadata supplied by the sample provider, not from assay-based typing. General findings and caveats noted by the study authors: The amount of clinical and demographic metadata varied by source and participant and was provided uncurated.

Points on this clone: It has no known antigen specificity. Base qualities were left out, and no much larger clone turns up one base away.

TCRbeta CDR3 regions were amplified from genomic DNA using the immunoSEQ Assay, a bias-controlled multiplex PCR. In the original analysis: Nucleated cell counts per sample were estimated from amplification of reference gene primers within the assay. To quantify the absolute abundance of each unique TCRbeta CDR3 rearrangement, sequence reads were collapsed and filtered. For each sample, productive Simpson clonality was calculated as the square root of Simpson's diversity index over productive rearrangements. The clones in this table, taken by TCRdb from immuneACCESS, are in-frame only. Not every clone is retained; where verified, under half of the shortfall comes from an unresolved V gene, and the cause of the rest is unknown. V and J calls and clone size are those listed in that table; D and trimming were worked out from the DNA. Present in this sample are approximately 280,000 clones, 80% to 90% of which were seen just once. Approximately 10% of the sample goes to the ten largest clones.

The CDR3 goes from the cysteine to the phenylalanine over 12 residues. The entry retains the CDR3 DNA only, 36 bases that are in frame from base 1. A distance of 11 bases separates the germline ends of V and J, which lose 8 bases and 9 bases respectively. The germline V gene (reference sequence) sets CDR1 to MNHEY and CDR2 to SMNVEV. Each collaborating institution followed its own protocols to collect whole blood in K2EDTA tubes. Collaborator samples were shipped for TCRbeta analysis as frozen whole blood, isolated PBMCs, or DNA extracted from either sample type. The chain couples TRBV27 to TRBJ1-6; the D gene is not confidently resolved. This TCR derives from a woman in her sixties or seventies with acute or convalescent COVID-19. The sample was peripheral blood. In nucleotide form, the sequence is TGTGCCAGCGAGAGGCGGGTTTCACCCCTCCACTTT. Its translation reads: CASERRVSPLHF.